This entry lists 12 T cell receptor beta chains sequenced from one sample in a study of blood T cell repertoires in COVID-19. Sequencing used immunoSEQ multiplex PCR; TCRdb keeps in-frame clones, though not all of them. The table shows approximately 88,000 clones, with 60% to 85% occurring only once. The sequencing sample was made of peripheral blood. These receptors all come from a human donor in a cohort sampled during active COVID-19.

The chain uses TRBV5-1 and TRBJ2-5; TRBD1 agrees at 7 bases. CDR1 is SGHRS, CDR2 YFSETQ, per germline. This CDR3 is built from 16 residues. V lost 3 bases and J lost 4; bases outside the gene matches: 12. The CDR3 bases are TGCGCCAGCAGCTCGCAACCCCAGGGGGAGAGAGAGACCCAGTACTTC. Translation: CASSSQPQGERETQYF. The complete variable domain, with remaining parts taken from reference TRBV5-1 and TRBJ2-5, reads KAGVTQTPRYLIKTRGQQVTLSCSPISGHRSVSWYQQTPGQGLQFLFEYFSETQRNKGNFPGRFSGRQFSNSRSEMNVSTLELGDSALYLCASSSQPQGERETQYFGPGTRLLVL.

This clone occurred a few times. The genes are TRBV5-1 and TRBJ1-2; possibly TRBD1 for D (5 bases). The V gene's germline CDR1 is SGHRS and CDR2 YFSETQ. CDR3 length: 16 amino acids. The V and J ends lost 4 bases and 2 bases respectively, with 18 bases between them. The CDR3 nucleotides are TGCGCCAGCAGCCTGGCGGCAGGGAACCAAAACTATGGCTACACCTTC. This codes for CASSLAAGNQNYGYTF.

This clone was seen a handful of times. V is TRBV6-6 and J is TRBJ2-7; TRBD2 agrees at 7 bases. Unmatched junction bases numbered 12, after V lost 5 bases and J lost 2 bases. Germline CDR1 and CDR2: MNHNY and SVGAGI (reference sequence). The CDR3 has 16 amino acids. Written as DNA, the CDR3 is TGTGCCAGCAGTCAGACGACATCGGGAGGAACCTACGAGCAGTACTTC. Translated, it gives CASSQTTSGGTYEQYF.

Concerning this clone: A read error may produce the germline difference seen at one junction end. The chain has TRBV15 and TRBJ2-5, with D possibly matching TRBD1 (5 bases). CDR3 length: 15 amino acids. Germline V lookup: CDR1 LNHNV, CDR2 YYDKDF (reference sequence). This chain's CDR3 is CATSGETETQETQYF. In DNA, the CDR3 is TGTGCCACCAGCGGAGAGACAGAGACCCAAGAGACCCAGTACTTC.

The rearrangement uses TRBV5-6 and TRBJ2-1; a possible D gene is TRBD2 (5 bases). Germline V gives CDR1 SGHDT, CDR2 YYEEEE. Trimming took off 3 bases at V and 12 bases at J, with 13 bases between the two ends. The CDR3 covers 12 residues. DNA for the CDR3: TGTGCCAGCAGCTCCCCTGGAGGATGGCAGTTCTTC. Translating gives CASSSPGGWQFF. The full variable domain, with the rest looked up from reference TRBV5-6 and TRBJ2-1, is DAGVTQSPTHLIKTRGQQVTLRCSPKSGHDTVSWYQQALGQGPQFIFQYYEEEERQRGNFPDRFSGHQFPNYSSELNVNALLLGDSALYLCASSSPGGWQFFGPGTRLTVL.

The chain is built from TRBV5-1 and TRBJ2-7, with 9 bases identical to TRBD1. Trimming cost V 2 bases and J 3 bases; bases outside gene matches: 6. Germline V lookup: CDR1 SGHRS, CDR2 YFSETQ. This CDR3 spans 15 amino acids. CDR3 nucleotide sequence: TGCGCCAGCAGCTTTGGGGACAGGGTAGTCTACGAGCAGTACTTC. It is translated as CASSFGDRVVYEQYF.

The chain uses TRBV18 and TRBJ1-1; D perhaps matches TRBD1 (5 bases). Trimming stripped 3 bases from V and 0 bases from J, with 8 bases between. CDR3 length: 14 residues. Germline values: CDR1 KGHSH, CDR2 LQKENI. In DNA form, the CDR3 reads TGTGCCAGCTCACCCGAGACAGTGAACACTGAAGCTTTCTTT. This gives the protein CASSPETVNTEAFF.

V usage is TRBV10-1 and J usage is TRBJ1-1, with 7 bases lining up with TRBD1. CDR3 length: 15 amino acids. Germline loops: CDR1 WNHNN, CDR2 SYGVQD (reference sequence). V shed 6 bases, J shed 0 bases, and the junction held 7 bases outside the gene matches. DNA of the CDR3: TGCGCCAGCAGCCGAATTAGGGGGCTGAACACTGAAGCTTTCTTT. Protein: CASSRIRGLNTEAFF.

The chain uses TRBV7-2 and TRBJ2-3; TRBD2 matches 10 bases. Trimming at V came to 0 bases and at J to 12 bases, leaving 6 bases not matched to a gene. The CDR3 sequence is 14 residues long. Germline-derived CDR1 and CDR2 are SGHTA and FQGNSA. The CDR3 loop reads CASSLAGLAGGQYF. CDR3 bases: TGTGCCAGCAGCTTAGCGGGGTTAGCGGGAGGCCAGTATTTT.

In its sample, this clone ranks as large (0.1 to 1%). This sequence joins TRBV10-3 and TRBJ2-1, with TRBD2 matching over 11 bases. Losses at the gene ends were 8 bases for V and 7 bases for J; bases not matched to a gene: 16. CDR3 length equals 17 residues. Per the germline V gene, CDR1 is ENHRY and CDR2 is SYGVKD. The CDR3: CAIGGQGTSGRGNEQFF. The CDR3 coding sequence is TGTGCCATCGGTGGACAGGGAACTAGCGGGAGAGGAAATGAGCAGTTCTTC.

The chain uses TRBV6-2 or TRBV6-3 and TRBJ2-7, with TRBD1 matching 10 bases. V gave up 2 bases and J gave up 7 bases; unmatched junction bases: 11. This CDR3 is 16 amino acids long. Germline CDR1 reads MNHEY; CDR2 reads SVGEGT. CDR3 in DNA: TGTGCCAGCAGTTACGGGACCGGGACAGGGGAGGAGGAGCAGTACTTC. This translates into CASSYGTGTGEEEQYF.

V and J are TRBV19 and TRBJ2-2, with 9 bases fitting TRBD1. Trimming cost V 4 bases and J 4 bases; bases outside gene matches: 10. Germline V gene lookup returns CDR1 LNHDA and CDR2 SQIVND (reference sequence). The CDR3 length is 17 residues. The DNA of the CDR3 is TGTGCCAGTAGTAGGCGCCCCGGGACAGGGCTCACCGGGGAGCTGTTTTTT. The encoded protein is CASSRRPGTGLTGELFF.